Shown below are 29 T cell receptor beta chains from a single sample sequenced in a study of blood T cell repertoires in COVID-19. The assay was immunoSEQ multiplex PCR, and TCRdb's table has in-frame clones only and misses some. The sample holds under 150,000 clones, about 79% seen once. The material sequenced was peripheral blood. The receptor source for this set is an elderly woman with acute or convalescent COVID-19.

V gene TRBV29-1 combines with J gene TRBJ1-1, with 9 bases fitting TRBD1. V trimming: 2 bases; J trimming: 7 bases; junction bases outside the gene matches: 5. The CDR3 has 13 residues. Germline V gene data show CDR1 as SQVTM and CDR2 as ANQGSEA. The CDR3 loop is CSVERDREGEAFF. CDR3 DNA: TGCAGCGTTGAACGGGACAGGGAAGGTGAAGCTTTCTTT.

The chain uses TRBV28 and TRBJ2-7; TRBD1 agrees at 12 bases. Germline trimming cut 6 bases from V and 7 bases from J; bases unmatched to any gene: 10. This CDR3 is built from 15 residues. Germline V gene sequence: CDR1 MDHEN, CDR2 SYDVKM. Here the CDR3 reads CASSSPGQGAGEQYF. For the CDR3, the DNA is TGTGCCAGCAGCTCACCGGGACAGGGGGCGGGAGAGCAGTACTTC.

V and J are TRBV5-5 and TRBJ1-2; 9 bases fit TRBD1. The germline V gene has CDR1 SGHKS and CDR2 YYEKEE (reference sequence). Losses at the gene ends were 3 bases for V and 4 bases for J; bases not matched to a gene: 10. The CDR3 covers 16 residues. CDR3 DNA sequence: TGTGCCAGCAGCTACAAACAGGGGGCGTCCCCCTATGGCTACACCTTC. Amino acid sequence: CASSYKQGASPYGYTF.

This sequence joins TRBV21-1 and TRBJ1-1; TRBD1 was called by the table and not checked on the DNA. TRBV21-1 constitutes a pseudogene. This CDR3 region has 18 residues. In DNA form, the CDR3 reads TGTGCCAGCAGCAAATTTCGCCGTTCAGGGGGCTCTATCACTGAAGCTTTCTTT. This translates into CASSKFRRSGGSITEAFF.

The chain is built from TRBV27 and TRBJ1-2; D unresolved. The germline V gene has CDR1 MNHEY and CDR2 SMNVEV (reference sequence). Trimming stripped 7 bases from V and 2 bases from J, with 20 bases between. This CDR3 has 16 amino acids. The CDR3 is CASIRGAEGSNYGYTF. CDR3 nucleotide sequence: TGTGCCAGCATCCGGGGAGCAGAGGGTAGCAACTATGGCTACACCTTC.

The CDR3 DNA sequence: TGTGCCAGTAGTATAGGGGACTTTAATTCACCCCTCCACTTT. This translates into CASSIGDFNSPLHF. V usage is TRBV19 and J usage is TRBJ1-6; the D gene is possibly TRBD1 (5 bases). Germline V gives CDR1 LNHDA, CDR2 SQIVND (reference sequence). The CDR3 runs to 14 residues. Trimming pared 1 base from V and 6 bases from J, leaving 7 bases between.

J is TRBJ2-3 and V is TRBV7-2; possible D gene TRBD2, 7 bases. Germline CDR1 is SGHTA and CDR2 is FQGNSA. This CDR3 is built from 15 residues. V lost 3 bases and J lost 4, with 14 bases in between. The DNA for the CDR3 is TGTGCCAGCAGCTTGGGGCGGGGGCTACCAGATACGCAGTATTTT. It translates to CASSLGRGLPDTQYF.

V usage is TRBV30 and J usage is TRBJ1-1; no clear D. V gave up 2 bases and J gave up 3 bases, with 10 bases separating them. Germline CDR1 reads GTSNPN; CDR2 reads SVGIG (reference sequence). CDR3 size: 13 residues. CDR3 protein: CAWSPGRHTEAFF. For the CDR3, the DNA is TGTGCCTGGAGTCCGGGTCGCCACACTGAAGCTTTCTTT.

This chain joins TRBV7-2 and TRBJ2-3; 9 positions match TRBD2. V lost 3 bases to trimming and J lost 2 bases; unmatched junction nucleotides: 6. CDR3 length: 16 amino acids. Germline V gene lookup returns CDR1 SGHTA and CDR2 FQGNSA. The chain's CDR3 is CASSFLAGTNTDTQYF. Written as DNA, the CDR3 is TGTGCCAGCAGCTTCCTAGCGGGGACGAACACAGATACGCAGTATTTT.

This rearrangement joins TRBV19 to TRBJ1-4, with D uncertain. Germline CDR1 LNHDA, CDR2 SQIVND (reference sequence). The CDR3 totals 13 residues. Between the trimmed V and J ends, which lost 2 bases and 7 bases, there was a span of 8 bases. The CDR3 protein is CASSIRGFEKLFF. CDR3 DNA: TGTGCCAGTAGTATAAGAGGGTTTGAAAAACTGTTTTTT.

The rearrangement links TRBV27 to TRBJ1-2; 11 nucleotides align to TRBD1. The V gene end was trimmed by 1 base and the J gene end by 4 bases; junction bases not matched to a gene: 8. Germline-derived CDR1 and CDR2 are MNHEY and SMNVEV (reference sequence). This CDR3 region has 17 residues. The CDR3 sequence: CASSLYGQGADLYGYTF. The CDR3 coding sequence is TGTGCCAGCAGTTTATACGGACAGGGGGCTGATCTCTATGGCTACACCTTC.

V usage is TRBV29-1 and J usage is TRBJ1-2, with D hard to call. CDR1 and CDR2 from the germline V gene are SQVTM and ANQGSEA. V lost 7 bases to trimming and J lost 4 bases, with 13 bases between them. The CDR3 has 12 amino acids. The CDR3 region has the DNA TGCAGCGCCGGCTCGGGAATCTATGGCTACACCTTC. Protein: CSAGSGIYGYTF.

This clone came up a few times. V and J are TRBV6-2 or TRBV6-3 and TRBJ1-2, with D maybe TRBD1 (5 bases). Germline V gene data show CDR1 as MNHEY and CDR2 as SVGEGT. The V gene lost 5 bases and the J gene lost 6 bases, with 16 bases spanning the gap. The CDR3 sequence is 14 residues long. CDR3 sequence: CASSKAQDGDGYTF. In DNA form, the CDR3 reads TGTGCCAGCAGTAAGGCACAGGATGGAGATGGCTACACCTTC.

The J gene is TRBJ2-2, the V gene TRBV24-1, with D tentatively TRBD1 (5 bases). Germline V gene data show CDR1 as KGHDR and CDR2 as SFDVKD. V shed 0 bases and J shed 0 bases, with 7 bases lying between them. This CDR3 is built from 16 residues. CDR3 nucleotides: TGTGCCACCAGTGATTTGGGGGCTCCGAACACCGGGGAGCTGTTTTTT. It yields the protein CATSDLGAPNTGELFF.

The rearrangement links TRBV7-2 to TRBJ1-2, with D possibly matching TRBD1 (5 bases). V was pared by 5 bases and J by 6 bases, with 19 bases between. The CDR3 is made up of 15 amino acids. The germline V gene has CDR1 SGHTA and CDR2 FQGNSA. Here the CDR3 DNA reads TGTGCCAGCAGCCCGGCGGTTAGGGGCCATCATGGCTACACCTTC. Its protein product is CASSPAVRGHHGYTF.

The rearrangement uses TRBV7-2 and TRBJ2-3; TRBD1 matches 10 bases. This CDR3 has 16 amino acids. CDR1 and CDR2 from the germline V gene are SGHTA and FQGNSA. V was pared by 3 bases and J by 4 bases, with 7 bases of the junction left unmatched. CDR3 DNA: TGTGCCAGCAGCTTCTTACCGGGACAGGGGTCAGATACGCAGTATTTT. Translation: CASSFLPGQGSDTQYF.

This clone was seen ten or more times. This CDR3 is CASSLRGMTYEQYF. The CDR3 region has the DNA TGTGCCAGCAGTTTACGGGGGATGACCTACGAGCAGTACTTC. This chain joins TRBV28 and TRBJ2-7, with D perhaps matching TRBD2 (6 bases). CDR1 and CDR2 from the germline V gene are MDHEN and SYDVKM. The V end was cut by 2 bases, the J end by 2 bases, with 10 bases between. This CDR3 has 14 amino acids.

The V call is TRBV6-6, the J call TRBJ1-5; possible D gene TRBD1, 6 bases. The CDR3 covers 13 residues. Trimming cost V 5 bases and J 6 bases, with 11 bases left between them. Germline assignment: CDR1 MNHNY and CDR2 SVGAGI (reference sequence). CDR3 protein: CASSTQGLQPQHF. DNA of the CDR3: TGTGCCAGCAGTACGCAGGGGCTTCAGCCCCAGCATTTT.

This CDR3 is CASSFFRVGSYEQYF. DNA for the CDR3: TGTGCCAGCAGCTTTTTCCGAGTCGGCTCCTACGAGCAGTACTTC. The V and J genes are TRBV7-9 and TRBJ2-7; D is unclear. Germline V gives CDR1 SEHNR, CDR2 FQNEAQ (reference sequence). Trimming stripped 3 bases from V and 0 bases from J, with 12 bases between. The CDR3 extends over 15 amino acids. Combining the CDR3 with reference TRBV7-9 and TRBJ2-7 gives the whole variable domain DTGVSQNPRHKITKRGQNVTFRCDPISEHNRLYWYRQTLGQGPEFLTYFQNEAQLEKSRLLSDRFSAERPKGSFSTLEIQRTEQGDSAMYLCASSFFRVGSYEQYFGPGTRLTVT.

This sequence joins TRBV27 and TRBJ2-7; D gene uncertain. The CDR3 is 14 residues long. Germline V CDR1 and CDR2: MNHEY, SMNVEV (reference sequence). V lost 2 bases and J lost 0, with 8 bases in between. Here the CDR3 reads CASSLNEYSYEQYF. The CDR3 bases are TGTGCCAGCAGTTTAAACGAGTACTCCTACGAGCAGTACTTC.

This chain connects TRBV6-4 to TRBJ1-2; D is perhaps TRBD1 (6 bases). Looked up from germline, CDR1 is MRHNA and CDR2 is SNTAGT. The V and J ends lost 2 bases and 3 bases respectively, with 16 bases between them. This CDR3 comprises 16 residues. DNA for the CDR3: TGTGCCAGCAGTGACCCAAAAGCGGACAGTTACTATGGCTACACCTTC. Amino acid sequence: CASSDPKADSYYGYTF.

J is TRBJ2-7 and V is TRBV28, with a possible D match to TRBD2 (7 bases). The germline V gene has CDR1 MDHEN and CDR2 SYDVKM. The CDR3 contains 14 residues. Trimming removed 6 bases at V and 1 base at J, with 13 bases between. CDR3 coding DNA: TGTGCCAGCAGGGGGGGGCAGGGGTCCTACGAGCAGTACTTC. It codes for CASRGGQGSYEQYF.

This clone was counted a single time. This sequence joins TRBV19 and TRBJ2-1; TRBD2 is a possible D gene (6 bases). The germline gives CDR1 LNHDA, CDR2 SQIVND (reference sequence). Trimming took off 6 bases at V and 0 bases at J, with 15 bases between the two ends. The CDR3 length is 16 residues. DNA of the CDR3: TGTGCCAGTAGGCCCCAGGGCGGGGACTCCTACAATGAGCAGTTCTTC. Protein: CASRPQGGDSYNEQFF.

The chain uses TRBV10-2 and TRBJ1-1, with D unclear. V lost 6 bases and J 5 bases, leaving 13 bases between the germline ends. The germline CDR1 and CDR2 sequences are WSHSY and SAAADI. The CDR3 runs to 13 residues. CDR3 residues: CASSQEIRTEAFF. CDR3 nucleotides: TGCGCCAGCAGCCAAGAAATTAGAACTGAAGCTTTCTTT.

V and J are TRBV5-1 and TRBJ1-4, with 8 bases fitting TRBD1. The CDR3 totals 15 residues. Losses at the gene ends were 4 bases for V and 7 bases for J; bases not matched to a gene: 9. Germline V lookup: CDR1 SGHRS, CDR2 YFSETQ. The CDR3 nucleotides read TGCGCCAGCAGCGGCTCCTCAGGGGGCAGTGAAAAACTGTTTTTT. Its protein product is CASSGSSGGSEKLFF.

J is TRBJ2-2 and V is TRBV12-3 or TRBV12-4; D is ambiguous. Deletions cut 3 bases from V and 7 bases from J, with 6 bases between. The CDR3 is made up of 12 amino acids. Here the CDR3 reads CASSFSGGELFF. CDR3 in DNA: TGTGCCAGCAGTTTTTCGGGCGGGGAGCTGTTTTTT.

The rearrangement links TRBV6-4 to TRBJ1-5; tentative D call: TRBD1 (6 bases). V lost 5 bases and J lost 9, with 17 bases in between. CDR1 and CDR2 (germline): MRHNA, SNTAGT. This CDR3 spans 14 amino acids. The CDR3 loop reads CASSPREGGRPQHF. The CDR3 DNA sequence: TGTGCCAGCAGTCCCCGGGAGGGGGGGCGGCCCCAGCATTTT.

The genes are TRBV7-9 and TRBJ1-1; D gene uncertain. The V end was cut by 3 bases, the J end by 4 bases, with 12 bases between. Germline V CDR1 and CDR2: SEHNR, FQNEAQ (reference sequence). This CDR3 comprises 14 residues. This CDR3 reads CASSFQQAGTEAFF. The DNA of the CDR3 is TGTGCCAGCAGCTTCCAGCAGGCGGGCACTGAAGCTTTCTTT.

The chain has TRBV9 and TRBJ2-1, with no clear D. The germline CDR1 and CDR2 sequences are SGDLS and YYNGEE. The ends were cut back, 4 bases at V and 5 bases at J, with 7 bases in the middle. This CDR3 spans 12 amino acids. CDR3 loop: CASSPSNNEQFF. The CDR3 DNA is TGTGCCAGCAGCCCGTCTAACAATGAGCAGTTCTTC.